The T cell receptor beta chain under discussion was sequenced for a study of T cells in Graves' hyperthyroidism and ophthalmopathy. General study points: Researchers found most expanded thyroid clonotypes above 0.001 in blood as well.

Amplified TCR beta CDR3 regions came from RNA transcripts. HTBI primers drove first-round RT-PCR of the TCR CDR3. TCRdb reprocessed the multiplex PCR reads via MiXCR and lists one record per CDR3 protein. The sample records 360,000 or so distinct CDR3 sequences, roughly 15% being singletons. Criteria for exclusion of patients were uncontrolled infection, other autoimmune disease, pregnancy or lactation. This clonotype was seen many times. The antigen remains undetermined. The specimen was blood. The sequence was collected from an older woman with Graves' ophthalmopathy.

The CDR3 DNA reads as TGTGCCAGCAGTTTTGGCGGACAGGGGACCCAAGAGACCCAGTACTTC. Translated, it gives CASSFGGQGTQETQYF. J is TRBJ2-5 and V is TRBV28, with 9 nucleotides matching TRBD1. The CDR3 runs 16 residues. CDR1 MDHEN and CDR2 SYDVKM come from the germline V gene. V shed 3 bases and J 1 base; nucleotides not matched to a gene: 6.